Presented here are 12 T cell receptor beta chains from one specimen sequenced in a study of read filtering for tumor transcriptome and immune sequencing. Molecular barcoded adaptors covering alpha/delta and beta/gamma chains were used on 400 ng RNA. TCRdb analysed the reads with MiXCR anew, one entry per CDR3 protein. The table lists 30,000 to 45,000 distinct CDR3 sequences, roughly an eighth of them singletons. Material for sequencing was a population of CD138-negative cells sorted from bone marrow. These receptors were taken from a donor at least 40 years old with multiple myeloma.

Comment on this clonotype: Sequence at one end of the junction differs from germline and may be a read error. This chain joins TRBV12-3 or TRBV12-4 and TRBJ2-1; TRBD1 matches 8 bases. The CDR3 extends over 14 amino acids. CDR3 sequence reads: CASITGTGGNEHFF. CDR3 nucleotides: TGTGCCAGCATTACAGGTACAGGGGGTAATGAGCACTTTTTC.

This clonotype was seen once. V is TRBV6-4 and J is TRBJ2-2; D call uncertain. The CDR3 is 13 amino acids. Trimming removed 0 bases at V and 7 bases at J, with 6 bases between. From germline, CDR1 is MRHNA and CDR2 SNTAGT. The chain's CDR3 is CASSDSCNGELFF. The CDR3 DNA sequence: TGTGCCAGCAGTGACTCATGCAACGGGGAGCTGTTTTTT.

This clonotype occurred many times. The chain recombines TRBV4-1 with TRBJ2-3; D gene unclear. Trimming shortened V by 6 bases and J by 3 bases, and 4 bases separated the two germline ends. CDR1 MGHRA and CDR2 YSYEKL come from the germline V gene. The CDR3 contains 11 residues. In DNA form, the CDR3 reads TGCGCCAGCAGGAGGACAGATACGCAGTATTTT. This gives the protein CASRRTDTQYF.

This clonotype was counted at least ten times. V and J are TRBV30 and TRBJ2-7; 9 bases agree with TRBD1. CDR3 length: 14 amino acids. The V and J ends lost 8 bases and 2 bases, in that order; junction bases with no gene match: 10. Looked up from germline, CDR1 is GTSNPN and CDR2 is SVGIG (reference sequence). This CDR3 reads CAGIPGQGPYEQYF. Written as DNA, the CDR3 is TGTGCCGGGATCCCGGGACAGGGACCCTACGAGCAGTACTTC.

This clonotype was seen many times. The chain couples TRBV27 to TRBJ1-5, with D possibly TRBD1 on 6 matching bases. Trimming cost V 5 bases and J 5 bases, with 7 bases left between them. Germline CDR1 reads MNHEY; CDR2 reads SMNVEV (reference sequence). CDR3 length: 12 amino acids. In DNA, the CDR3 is TGTGCCAGCAGTGCAGGGGATCAGCCCCAGCATTTT. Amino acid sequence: CASSAGDQPQHF.

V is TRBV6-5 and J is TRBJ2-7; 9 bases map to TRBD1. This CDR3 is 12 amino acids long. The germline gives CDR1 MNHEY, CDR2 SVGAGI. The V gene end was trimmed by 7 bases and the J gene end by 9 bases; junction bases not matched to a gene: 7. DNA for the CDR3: TGTGCCAGCACCGGACAGGGGCAGTGGCAGTACTTC. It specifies CASTGQGQWQYF.

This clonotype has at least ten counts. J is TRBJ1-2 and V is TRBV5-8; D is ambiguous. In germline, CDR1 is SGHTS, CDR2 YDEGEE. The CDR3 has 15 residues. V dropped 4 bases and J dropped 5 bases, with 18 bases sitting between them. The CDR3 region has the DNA TGTGCCAGCAGCCCTTTGAAGAGTGGACGGTATGGCTACACCTTC. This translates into CASSPLKSGRYGYTF.

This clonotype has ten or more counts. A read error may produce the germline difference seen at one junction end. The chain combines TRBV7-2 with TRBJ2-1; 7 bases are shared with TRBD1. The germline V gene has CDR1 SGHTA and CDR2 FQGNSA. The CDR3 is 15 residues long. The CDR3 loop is CASSQTGFDYNEQFF. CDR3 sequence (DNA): TGTGCCAGCAGCCAGACAGGGTTTGACTACAACGAGCAGTTCTTC.

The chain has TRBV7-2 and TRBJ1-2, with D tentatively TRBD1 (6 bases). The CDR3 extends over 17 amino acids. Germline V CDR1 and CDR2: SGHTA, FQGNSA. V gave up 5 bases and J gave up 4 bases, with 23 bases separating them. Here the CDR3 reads CASSPRDNYPPGYGYTF. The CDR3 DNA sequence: TGTGCCAGCAGCCCGCGGGACAACTACCCGCCGGGCTATGGCTACACCTTC.

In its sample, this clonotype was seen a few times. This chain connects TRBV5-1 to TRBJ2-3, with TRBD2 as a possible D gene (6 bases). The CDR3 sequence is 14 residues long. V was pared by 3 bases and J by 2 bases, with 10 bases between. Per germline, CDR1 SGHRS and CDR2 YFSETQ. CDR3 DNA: TGCGCCAGCAGCTGGGACTCAATCACAGATACGCAGTATTTT. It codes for CASSWDSITDTQYF.

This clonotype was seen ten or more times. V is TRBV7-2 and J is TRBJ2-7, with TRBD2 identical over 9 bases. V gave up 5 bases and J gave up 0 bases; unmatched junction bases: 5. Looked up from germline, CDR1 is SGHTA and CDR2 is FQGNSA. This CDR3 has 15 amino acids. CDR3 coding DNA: TGTGCCAGCAGCCAAGCGGGAGGCCCCTCCTACGAGCAGTACTTC. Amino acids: CASSQAGGPSYEQYF.

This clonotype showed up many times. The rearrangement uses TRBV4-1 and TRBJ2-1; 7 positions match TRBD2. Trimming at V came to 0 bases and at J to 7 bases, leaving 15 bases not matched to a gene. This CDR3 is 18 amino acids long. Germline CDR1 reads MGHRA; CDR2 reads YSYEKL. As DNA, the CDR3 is TGCGCCAGCAGCCAAGAAGTCGGGCTAGCGGCTATGGGAAATGAGCAGTTCTTC. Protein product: CASSQEVGLAAMGNEQFF.